This TCR beta chain was recovered during a study of response to subunit inactivated influenza vaccine. Study-wide points: The authors proposed limited new T cell recruitment per seasonal influenza vaccination.

TCRdb reanalysed the RT-PCR reads using MiXCR and keeps one entry per CDR3 protein. This sample has some 500,000 distinct CDR3 sequences, with 16% found just once. The CDR3 totals 12 residues. Germline V gene data show CDR1 as SNHLY and CDR2 as FYNNEI. This clonotype was seen only a few times. Antigen unknown. This chain connects TRBV2 to TRBJ2-5, with 7 bases that match TRBD1. The receptor was derived from a man between 45 and 75 years old who received an inactivated influenza vaccine. Specimen: CD4+ T cells sorted from PBMCs, collected roughly 24 months after vaccination. The DNA for the CDR3 is TGTGCGTCCCGGGGACAGCAAGAGACCCAGTACTTC. It translates to CASRGQQETQYF.